The sequence of this TCR beta chain was determined in a study of OX40 agonist ivuxolimab in advanced cancers. Study-wide findings and caveats: Not determined was the antigen specificity of the expanded peripheral T cells.

To note about this clone: No antigen is known for it.

The V and J ends lost 4 bases and 2 bases, in that order; junction bases with no gene match: 2. Germline V gene lookup returns CDR1 SGHDN and CDR2 FVKESK. This CDR3 contains 15 residues. The data were produced by immunoSEQ multiplex PCR, yet TCRdb's version contains in-frame clones alone and is incomplete. The table has tens of thousands of clones, around 89% seen once. The chain recombines TRBV14 with TRBJ2-1; 10 positions agree with TRBD2. The specimen was CD4+ or CD8+ T cells sorted from blood, collected in a trial of the OX40 agonist ivuxolimab. This clonotype was obtained from an adult with an advanced solid tumor such as melanoma, head and neck, liver or kidney cancer. CDR3 nucleotide sequence: TGTGCCAGCAGCCTACTAGCGGGAACCTACAATGAGCAGTTCTTC. Translation gives CASSLLAGTYNEQFF.